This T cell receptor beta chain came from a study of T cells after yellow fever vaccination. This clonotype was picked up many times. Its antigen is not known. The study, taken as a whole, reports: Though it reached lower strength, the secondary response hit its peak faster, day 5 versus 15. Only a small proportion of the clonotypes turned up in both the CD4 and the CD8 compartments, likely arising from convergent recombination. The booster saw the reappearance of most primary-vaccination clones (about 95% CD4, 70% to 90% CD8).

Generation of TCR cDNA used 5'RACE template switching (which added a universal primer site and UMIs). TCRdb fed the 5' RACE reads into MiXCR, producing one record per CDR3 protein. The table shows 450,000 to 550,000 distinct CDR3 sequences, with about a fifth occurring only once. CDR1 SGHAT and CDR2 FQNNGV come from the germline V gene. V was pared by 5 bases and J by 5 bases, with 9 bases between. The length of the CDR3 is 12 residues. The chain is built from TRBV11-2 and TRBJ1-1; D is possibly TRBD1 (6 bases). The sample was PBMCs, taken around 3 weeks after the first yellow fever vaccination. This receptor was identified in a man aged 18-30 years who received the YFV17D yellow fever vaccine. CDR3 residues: CASSSRGTEAFF. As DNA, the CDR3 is TGTGCCAGCAGCAGCAGGGGAACTGAAGCTTTCTTT.